A selection of T cell receptor beta chains follows, all from one sample in a study of blood T cell repertoires in COVID-19. Produced via immunoSEQ multiplex PCR; TCRdb's table is partial and in-frame only. The data show 65,000 to 70,000 clones, approximately 83% seen once. Sequencing was performed on peripheral blood. These receptors came from a man in his forties with COVID-19, enrolled during active disease. The CDR3 runs from the conserved cysteine through the conserved F or W. The order of the fields is V gene, J gene, D gene, CDR3 protein, CDR3 DNA. The D gene is left open where the match is weak.

V: TRBV19
J: TRBJ2-1
D: .
CDR3: CASSTLARYEDEQFF
DNA: TGTGCCAGTAGTACTTTAGCTCGTTATGAGGATGAGCAGTTCTTC

V: TRBV30
J: TRBJ1-2
D: TRBD1
CDR3: CAWTLLWDRTNYGYTF
DNA: TGTGCCTGGACCCTACTCTGGGACAGAACTAACTATGGCTACACCTTC

V: TRBV19
J: TRBJ2-1
D: TRBD1
CDR3: CASISRAGTGGSNEQFF
DNA: TGTGCCAGTATCTCAAGGGCAGGGACAGGGGGATCGAATGAGCAGTTCTTC

V: TRBV9
J: TRBJ2-5
D: TRBD2
CDR3: CASRGTPSGLYQETQYF
DNA: TGTGCCAGCAGAGGGACTCCTAGCGGATTGTACCAAGAGACCCAGTACTTC

V: TRBV27
J: TRBJ2-1
D: .
CDR3: CASSLAGPNNEQFF
DNA: TGTGCCAGCAGTTTGGCGGGGCCAAACAATGAGCAGTTCTTC

V: TRBV10-3
J: TRBJ2-7
D: .
CDR3: CAISVEGYEQYF
DNA: TGTGCCATCAGTGTAGAGGGTTACGAGCAGTACTTC

V: TRBV29-1
J: TRBJ1-6
D: .
CDR3: CSVEDQSGMALHF
DNA: TGCAGCGTTGAAGATCAGAGCGGAATGGCCCTCCACTTT

V: TRBV2
J: TRBJ2-7
D: .
CDR3: CASKEASYEQYF
DNA: TGTGCCAGCAAGGAGGCGTCCTACGAGCAGTACTTC

V: TRBV14
J: TRBJ2-5
D: TRBD2
CDR3: CASSQEGLAGETQYF
DNA: TGTGCCAGCAGCCAAGAGGGACTAGCGGGAGAGACCCAGTACTTC

V: TRBV5-5
J: TRBJ2-1
D: TRBD2
CDR3: CASSLALAGANEQFF
DNA: TGTGCCAGCAGCTTGGCGCTAGCGGGGGCCAATGAGCAGTTCTTC

V: TRBV27
J: TRBJ1-4
D: .
CDR3: CASSKTPDEKLFF
DNA: TGTGCCAGCAGTAAAACTCCGGATGAAAAACTGTTTTTT

V: TRBV7-9
J: TRBJ1-2
D: TRBD1
CDR3: CASSPDRADYGYTF
DNA: TGTGCCAGCAGCCCCGACAGGGCGGACTATGGCTACACCTTC

V: TRBV5-5
J: TRBJ2-3
D: TRBD2
CDR3: CASRPPGLAGGTQYF
DNA: TGTGCCAGCAGGCCGCCGGGACTAGCGGGGGGGACGCAGTATTTT

V: TRBV5-1
J: TRBJ2-5
D: TRBD2
CDR3: CASSLGTSGGQETQYF
DNA: TGCGCCAGCAGCTTGGGGACTAGCGGGGGACAAGAGACCCAGTACTTC

V: TRBV3-1/TRBV3-2
J: TRBJ1-3
D: .
CDR3: CASSQEPGSGNTIYF
DNA: TGTGCCAGCAGCCAAGAGCCGGGATCTGGAAACACCATATATTTT

V: TRBV6-5
J: TRBJ2-2
D: .
CDR3: CASRLSSGELFF
DNA: TGTGCCAGCAGACTCTCAAGCGGGGAGCTGTTTTTT

V: TRBV5-4
J: TRBJ2-1
D: .
CDR3: CASSSQGLRFEQFF
DNA: TGTGCCAGCAGCTCACAGGGTTTGAGATTCGAGCAGTTCTTC